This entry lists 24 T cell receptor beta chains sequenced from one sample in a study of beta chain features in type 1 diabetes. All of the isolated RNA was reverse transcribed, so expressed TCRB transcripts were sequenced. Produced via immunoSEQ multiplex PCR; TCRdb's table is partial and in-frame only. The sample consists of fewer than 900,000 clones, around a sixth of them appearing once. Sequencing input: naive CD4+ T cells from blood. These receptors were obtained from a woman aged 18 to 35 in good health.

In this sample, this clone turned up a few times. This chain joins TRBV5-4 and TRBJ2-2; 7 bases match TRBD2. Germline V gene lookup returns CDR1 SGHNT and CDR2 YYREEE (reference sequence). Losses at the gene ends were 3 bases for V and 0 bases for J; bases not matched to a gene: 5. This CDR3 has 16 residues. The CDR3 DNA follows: TGTGCCAGCAGCTCGCAGGCGGGGGCGAACACCGGGGAGCTGTTTTTT. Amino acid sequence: CASSSQAGANTGELFF.

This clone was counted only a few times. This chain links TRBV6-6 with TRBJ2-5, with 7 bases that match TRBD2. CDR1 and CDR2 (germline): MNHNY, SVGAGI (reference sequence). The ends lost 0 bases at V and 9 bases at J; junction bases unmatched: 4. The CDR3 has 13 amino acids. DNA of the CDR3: TGTGCCAGCAGTTACTCCGGGGGGTCGGCCCAGTACTTC. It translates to CASSYSGGSAQYF.

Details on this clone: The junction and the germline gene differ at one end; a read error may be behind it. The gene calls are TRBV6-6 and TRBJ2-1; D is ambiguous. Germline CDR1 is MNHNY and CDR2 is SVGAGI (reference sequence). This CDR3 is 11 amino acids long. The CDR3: CASSYSAVWLF. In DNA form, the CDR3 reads TGTGCCAGCAGTTACTCTGCCGTCTGGCTCTTC.

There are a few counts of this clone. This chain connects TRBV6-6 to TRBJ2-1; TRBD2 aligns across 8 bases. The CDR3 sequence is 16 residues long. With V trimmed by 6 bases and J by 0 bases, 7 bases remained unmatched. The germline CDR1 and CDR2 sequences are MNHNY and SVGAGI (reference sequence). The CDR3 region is CASRDVAGSSYNEQFF. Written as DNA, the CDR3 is TGTGCCAGCAGGGACGTAGCGGGAAGCTCCTACAATGAGCAGTTCTTC.

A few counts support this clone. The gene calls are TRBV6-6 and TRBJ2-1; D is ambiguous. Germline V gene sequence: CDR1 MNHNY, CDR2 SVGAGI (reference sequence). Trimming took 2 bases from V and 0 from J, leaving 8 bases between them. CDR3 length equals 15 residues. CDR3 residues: CASSYVRSSYNEQFF. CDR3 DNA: TGTGCCAGCAGTTACGTTCGGAGCTCCTACAATGAGCAGTTCTTC.

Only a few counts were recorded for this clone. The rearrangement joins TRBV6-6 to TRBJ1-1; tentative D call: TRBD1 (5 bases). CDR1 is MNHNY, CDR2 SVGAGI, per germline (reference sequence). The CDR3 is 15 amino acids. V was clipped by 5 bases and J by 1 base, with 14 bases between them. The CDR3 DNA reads TGTGCCAGCAGTAGGACGTATACAGGGAACACTGAAGCTTTCTTT. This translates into CASSRTYTGNTEAFF.

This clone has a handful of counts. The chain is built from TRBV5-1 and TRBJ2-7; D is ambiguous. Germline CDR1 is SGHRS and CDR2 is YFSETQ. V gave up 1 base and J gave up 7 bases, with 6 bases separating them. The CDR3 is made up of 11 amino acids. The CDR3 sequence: CASSLQNEQYF. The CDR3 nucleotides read TGCGCCAGCAGCTTGCAGAATGAGCAGTACTTC.

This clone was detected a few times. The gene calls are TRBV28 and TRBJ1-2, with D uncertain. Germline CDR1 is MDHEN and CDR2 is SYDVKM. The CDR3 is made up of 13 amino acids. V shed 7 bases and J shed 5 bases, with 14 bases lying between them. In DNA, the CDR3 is TGTGCCAGCACCCCTTCCCCCGTGTATGGCTACACCTTC. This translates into CASTPSPVYGYTF.

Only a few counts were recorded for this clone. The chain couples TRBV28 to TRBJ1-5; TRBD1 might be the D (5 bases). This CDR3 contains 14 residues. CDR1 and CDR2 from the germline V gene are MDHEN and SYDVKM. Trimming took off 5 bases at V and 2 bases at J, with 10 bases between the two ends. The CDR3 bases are TGTGCCAGCAGTATCGGGGGGGGCAATCAGCCCCAGCATTTT. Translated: CASSIGGGNQPQHF.

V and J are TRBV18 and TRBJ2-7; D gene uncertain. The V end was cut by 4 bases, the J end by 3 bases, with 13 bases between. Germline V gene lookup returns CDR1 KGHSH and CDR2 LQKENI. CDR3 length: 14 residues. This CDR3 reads CASSLPQESYEQYF. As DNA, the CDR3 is TGTGCCAGCTCACTCCCCCAGGAGAGCTACGAGCAGTACTTC.

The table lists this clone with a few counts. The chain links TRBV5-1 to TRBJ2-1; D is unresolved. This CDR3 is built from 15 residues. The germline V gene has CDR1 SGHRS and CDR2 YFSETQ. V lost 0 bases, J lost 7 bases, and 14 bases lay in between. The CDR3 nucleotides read TGCGCCAGCAGCTTGGCTACTACCCTGGGAAATGAGCAGTTCTTC. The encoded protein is CASSLATTLGNEQFF.

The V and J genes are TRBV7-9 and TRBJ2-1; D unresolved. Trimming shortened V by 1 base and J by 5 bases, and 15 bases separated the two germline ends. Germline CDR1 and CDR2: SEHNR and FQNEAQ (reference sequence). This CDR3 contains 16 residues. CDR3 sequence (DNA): TGTGCCAGCAGCTTAGAGGGCGTGAAGATCAACAATGAGCAGTTCTTC. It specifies CASSLEGVKINNEQFF. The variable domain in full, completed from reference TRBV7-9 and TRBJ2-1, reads DTGVSQNPRHKITKRGQNVTFRCDPISEHNRLYWYRQTLGQGPEFLTYFQNEAQLEKSRLLSDRFSAERPKGSFSTLEIQRTEQGDSAMYLCASSLEGVKINNEQFFGPGTRLTVL.

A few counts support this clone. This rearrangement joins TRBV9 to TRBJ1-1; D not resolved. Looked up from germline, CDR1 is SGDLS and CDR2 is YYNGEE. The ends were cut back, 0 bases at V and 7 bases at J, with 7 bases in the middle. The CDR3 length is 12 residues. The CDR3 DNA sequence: TGTGCCAGCAGCGTAGCTTTGGGTGAAGCTTTCTTT. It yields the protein CASSVALGEAFF. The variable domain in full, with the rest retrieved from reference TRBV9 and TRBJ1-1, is DSGVTQTPKHLITATGQRVTLRCSPRSGDLSVYWYQQSLDQGLQFLIQYYNGEERAKGNILERFSAQQFPDLHSELNLSSLELGDSALYFCASSVALGEAFFGQGTRLTVV.

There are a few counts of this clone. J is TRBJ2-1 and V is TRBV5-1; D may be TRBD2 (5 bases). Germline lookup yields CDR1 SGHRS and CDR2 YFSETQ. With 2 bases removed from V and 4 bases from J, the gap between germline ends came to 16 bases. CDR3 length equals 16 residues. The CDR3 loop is CASSLQVAGSYNEQFF. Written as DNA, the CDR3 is TGCGCCAGCAGCTTACAAGTCGCGGGCTCATACAATGAGCAGTTCTTC.

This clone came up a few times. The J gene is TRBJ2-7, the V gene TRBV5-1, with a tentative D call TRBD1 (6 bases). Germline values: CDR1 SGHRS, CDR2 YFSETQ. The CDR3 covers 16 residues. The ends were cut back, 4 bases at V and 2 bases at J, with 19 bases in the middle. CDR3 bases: TGCGCCAGCAGCCCCATAGGGGCAGGGGTTGCCTACGAGCAGTACTTC. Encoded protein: CASSPIGAGVAYEQYF.

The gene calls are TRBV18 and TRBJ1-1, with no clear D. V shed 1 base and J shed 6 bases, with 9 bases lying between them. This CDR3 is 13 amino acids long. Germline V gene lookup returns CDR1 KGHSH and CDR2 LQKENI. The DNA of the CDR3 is TGTGCCAGCTCACCACGCCAGTCACCTGAAGCTTTCTTT. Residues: CASSPRQSPEAFF.

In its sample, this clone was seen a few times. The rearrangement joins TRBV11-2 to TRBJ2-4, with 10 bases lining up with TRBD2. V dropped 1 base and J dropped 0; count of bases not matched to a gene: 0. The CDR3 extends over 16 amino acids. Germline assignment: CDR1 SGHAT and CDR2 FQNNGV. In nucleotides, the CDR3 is TGTGCCAGCAGCTTAGCTAGCGGGAGAGCCAAAAACATTCAGTACTTC. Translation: CASSLASGRAKNIQYF.

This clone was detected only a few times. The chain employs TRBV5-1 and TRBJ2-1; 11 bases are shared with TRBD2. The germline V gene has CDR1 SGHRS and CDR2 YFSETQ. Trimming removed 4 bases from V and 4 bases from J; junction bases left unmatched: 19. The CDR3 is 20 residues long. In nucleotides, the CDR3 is TGCGCCAGCAGCCACCCAGGGAATAGCGGGAGGGCCTTTCTGTACAATGAGCAGTTCTTC. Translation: CASSHPGNSGRAFLYNEQFF.

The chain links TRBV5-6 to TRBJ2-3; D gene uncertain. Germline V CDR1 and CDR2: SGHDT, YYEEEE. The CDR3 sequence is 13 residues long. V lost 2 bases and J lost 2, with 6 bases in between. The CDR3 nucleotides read TGTGCCAGCAGCTTAGTCCTCACAGATACGCAGTATTTT. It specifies CASSLVLTDTQYF.

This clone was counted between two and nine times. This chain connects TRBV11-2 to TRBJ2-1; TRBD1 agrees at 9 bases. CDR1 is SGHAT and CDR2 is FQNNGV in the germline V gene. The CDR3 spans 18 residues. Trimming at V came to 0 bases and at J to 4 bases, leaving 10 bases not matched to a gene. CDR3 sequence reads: CASSLDHWGQGTYNEQFF. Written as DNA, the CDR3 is TGTGCCAGCAGCTTAGATCACTGGGGACAGGGAACGTACAATGAGCAGTTCTTC. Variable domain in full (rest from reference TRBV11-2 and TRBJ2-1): EAGVAQSPRYKIIEKRQSVAFWCNPISGHATLYWYQQILGQGPKLLIQFQNNGVVDDSQLPKDRFSAERLKGVDSTLKIQPAKLEDSAVYLCASSLDHWGQGTYNEQFFGPGTRLTVL.

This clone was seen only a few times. The CDR3 loop is CASSYLSGSSYEQYF. The CDR3 nucleotides read TGTGCCAGCAGTTACCTTAGCGGGAGCTCCTACGAGCAGTACTTC. The chain is built from TRBV6-6 and TRBJ2-7, with 9 bases aligning to TRBD2. Germline loops: CDR1 MNHNY, CDR2 SVGAGI (reference sequence). The CDR3 is made up of 15 amino acids. V lost 2 bases and J lost 0; bases outside the gene matches: 2.

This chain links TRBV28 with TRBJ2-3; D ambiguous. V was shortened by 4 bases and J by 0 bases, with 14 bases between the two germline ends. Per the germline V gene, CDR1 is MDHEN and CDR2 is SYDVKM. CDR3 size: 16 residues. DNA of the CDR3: TGTGCCAGCAGTTCGGCCTGGGATTCTAGCACAGATACGCAGTATTTT. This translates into CASSSAWDSSTDTQYF.

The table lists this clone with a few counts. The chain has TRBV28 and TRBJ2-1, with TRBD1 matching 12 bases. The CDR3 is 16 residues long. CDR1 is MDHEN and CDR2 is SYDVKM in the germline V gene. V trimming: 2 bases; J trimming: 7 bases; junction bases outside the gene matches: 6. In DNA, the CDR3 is TGTGCCAGCAGTTTACCCGGGACAGGGGGCTTTAATGAGCAGTTCTTC. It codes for CASSLPGTGGFNEQFF.

CDR3 protein: CASSFSTRANTGELFF. The CDR3 DNA reads as TGTGCCAGCAGCTTCTCGACTAGAGCGAACACCGGGGAGCTGTTTTTT. The genes are TRBV7-9 and TRBJ2-2, with TRBD2 as a possible D gene (6 bases). CDR3 length equals 16 residues. Germline-derived CDR1 and CDR2 are SEHNR and FQNEAQ (reference sequence). Trimming removed 3 bases at V and 0 bases at J, with 11 bases between. The whole variable domain, filled in from reference TRBV7-9 and TRBJ2-2, reads DTGVSQNPRHKITKRGQNVTFRCDPISEHNRLYWYRQTLGQGPEFLTYFQNEAQLEKSRLLSDRFSAERPKGSFSTLEIQRTEQGDSAMYLCASSFSTRANTGELFFGEGSRLTVL.